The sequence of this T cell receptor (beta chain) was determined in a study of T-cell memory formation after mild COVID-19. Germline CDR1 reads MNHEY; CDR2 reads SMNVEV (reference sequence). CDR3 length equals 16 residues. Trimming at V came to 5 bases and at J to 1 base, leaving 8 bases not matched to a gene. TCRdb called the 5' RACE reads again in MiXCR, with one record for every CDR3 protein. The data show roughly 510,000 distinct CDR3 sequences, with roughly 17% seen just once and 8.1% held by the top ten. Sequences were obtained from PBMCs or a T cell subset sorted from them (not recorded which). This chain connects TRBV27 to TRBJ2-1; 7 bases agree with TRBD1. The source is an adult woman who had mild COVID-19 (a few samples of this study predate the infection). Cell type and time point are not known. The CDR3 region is CASSRQGRGSYNEQFF. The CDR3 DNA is TGTGCCAGCAGTCGACAGGGTCGTGGGTCCTACAATGAGCAGTTCTTC.